This TCR beta chain was recorded in a study of blood T cell dynamics during melanoma immunotherapy. Study-wide background: Standard first-line treatment here was pembrolizumab or nivolumab plus ipilimumab in metastatic melanoma.

Time point reported: week 3, after first cycle of checkpoint inhibitor. Blood was drawn before treatment and at week 3 after checkpoint blockade. Apart from a couple of fast progressors, RECIST 1.1 response was judged 12 weeks post-infusion. General observations from the study: Clones driving repertoire changes may be melanoma-specific or general immune activation.

The germline gives CDR1 MDHEN, CDR2 SYDVKM. The CDR3 is 13 amino acids. The V end lost 8 bases, the J end lost 7 bases, and 18 bases lay between the germline ends. TCRdb's table, derived via immunoSEQ multiplex PCR, lists solely in-frame clones and lacks some. The sample comprises nearly 7,000 clones, 85% of which are singletons, and around a third rests with the top ten. Comments on this clone: Its antigen is not identified.

The chain couples TRBV28 to TRBJ2-7; D remains ambiguous. This clonotype was sampled from a human donor with melanoma. Some clones in this sample may be carry-over from other donors' samples. Here the sequenced sample was blood, taken from a patient treated with checkpoint blockade. DNA for the CDR3: TGTGCCAGCGGTCATAGAACCCAGCAGGAGCAGTACTTC. Amino acids: CASGHRTQQEQYF.